The 20 T cell receptor beta chains below were found in one sample sequenced in a study of Ad26.COV2.S vaccination and SARS-CoV-2 variants. Treatment of the sample: about 20 received Ad26.COV2.S at low or high dose, single or two shots; roughly 5 received placebo; per-sample allocation not given. Repertoires come from day 63 after the first vaccine or placebo injection. Produced via immunoSEQ multiplex PCR; TCRdb's table is partial and in-frame only. The sample includes roughly 330,000 clones, roughly 90% seen only once; the top ten take around 5.5%. This specimen was peripheral blood, taken in a trial of Ad26.COV2.S vaccine versus placebo. All receptors come from a person between 18 and 65 years old who received the Ad26.COV2.S COVID-19 vaccine or a placebo.

The V and J genes are TRBV6-2 or TRBV6-3 and TRBJ2-7, with D perhaps being TRBD1 or TRBD2 (5 bases each). Between the trimmed V and J ends, which lost 2 bases and 2 bases, there was a span of 7 bases. The CDR3 runs to 13 residues. Germline CDR1 MNHEY, CDR2 SVGEGT. The CDR3 protein is CASSYRGPYEQYV. The DNA for the CDR3 is TGTGCCAGCAGTTACCGGGGCCCCTACGAGCAGTACGTC.

The chain uses TRBV5-1 and TRBJ2-7, with D tentatively TRBD1 (5 bases). Germline CDR1 reads SGHRS; CDR2 reads YFSETQ. V was clipped by 4 bases and J by 0 bases, with 20 bases between them. The CDR3 extends over 17 amino acids. CDR3 amino acids: CASSETYRTRSSYEQYF. The CDR3 bases are TGCGCCAGCAGCGAGACATACAGGACGCGAAGCTCCTACGAGCAGTACTTC.

The chain combines TRBV12-5 with TRBJ1-1; the D is unclear. The CDR3 runs 18 residues. V was pared by 0 bases and J by 1 base, with 18 bases between. Germline CDR1 is LGHNT and CDR2 is FRNRAP. In nucleotides, the CDR3 is TGTGCTAGTGGTTTGGTAATCGGGTTAGCGGACGAGAACACTGAAGCTTTCTTT. Its translation is CASGLVIGLADENTEAFF. Combining the CDR3 with reference TRBV12-5 and TRBJ1-1 gives the whole variable domain DARVTQTPRHKVTEMGQEVTMRCQPILGHNTVFWYRQTMMQGLELLAYFRNRAPLDDSGMPKDRFSAEMPDATLATLKIQPSEPRDSAVYFCASGLVIGLADENTEAFFGQGTRLTVV.

The chain has TRBV6-5 and TRBJ1-5, with 8 bases fitting TRBD1. After removal of 6 bases from V and 6 bases from J, the junction contained 7 bases not matched to a gene. CDR1 is MNHEY and CDR2 is SVGAGI in the germline V gene. The CDR3 is made up of 14 amino acids. The CDR3 loop is CASSITGGVQPQHF. CDR3 nucleotide sequence: TGTGCCAGCAGCATAACAGGGGGAGTTCAGCCCCAGCATTTT.

V is TRBV7-6 and J is TRBJ2-2; D not resolved. Trimming took off 4 bases at V and 0 bases at J, with 6 bases between the two ends. Looked up from germline, CDR1 is SGHVS and CDR2 is FNYEAQ. The length of the CDR3 is 14 residues. DNA of the CDR3: TGTGCCAGCAGCTCAACTACGAACACCGGGGAGCTGTTTTTT. It specifies CASSSTTNTGELFF.

This clone was recorded once. This chain's CDR3 is CASSAAGLAGGKSSYEQYF. The CDR3 bases are TGTGCCAGCAGCGCGGCGGGACTAGCGGGGGGGAAGAGCTCCTACGAGCAGTACTTC. This chain connects TRBV7-9 to TRBJ2-7; 16 bases are shared with TRBD2. The CDR3 totals 19 residues. Trimming took 5 bases from V and 0 from J; bases not matched to a gene: 10. Looked up from germline, CDR1 is SEHNR and CDR2 is FQNEAQ (reference sequence).

CDR3: CASSPPGQGALYEQYF. The CDR3 nucleotides read TGTGCCAGCAGCCCTCCGGGGCAGGGGGCATTGTACGAGCAGTACTTC. The chain employs TRBV6-2 or TRBV6-3 and TRBJ2-7, with 8 bases identical to TRBD1. The CDR3 sequence is 16 residues long. J gave up 4 bases and V 6 bases, and 14 bases lay outside the gene matches. Germline CDR1 is MNHEY and CDR2 is SVGEGT.

Only a few counts were recorded for this clone. The genes are TRBV3-1 (or the pseudogene TRBV3-2) and TRBJ2-7, with 9 nucleotides matching TRBD2. With V trimmed by 3 bases and J by 4 bases, 7 bases remained unmatched. Germline V lookup: CDR1 LGHDT, CDR2 YNNKEL (reference sequence). This CDR3 comprises 15 residues. DNA for the CDR3: TGTGCCAGCAGCCATTTAGCGGGAGCAATATACGAGCAGTACGTC. Its protein product is CASSHLAGAIYEQYV.

V is TRBV19 and J is TRBJ1-6, with 7 bases that match TRBD1. Germline V gene data show CDR1 as LNHDA and CDR2 as SQIVND (reference sequence). The CDR3 totals 12 residues. The V and J ends lost 4 bases and 10 bases, in that order; junction bases with no gene match: 1. CDR3 DNA sequence: TGTGCCAGTAGTAGAGGGGGCTCACCCCTCCACTTT. The encoded protein is CASSRGGSPLHF.

The chain carries TRBV9 and TRBJ1-2, with a possible D match to TRBD1 (6 bases). The germline CDR1 and CDR2 sequences are SGDLS and YYNGEE. With 5 bases removed from V and 0 bases from J, the gap between germline ends came to 11 bases. The CDR3 has 14 residues. CDR3 in amino acids: CASREGGANYGYTF. CDR3 in DNA: TGTGCCAGCAGGGAAGGGGGTGCTAACTATGGCTACACCTTC.

J is TRBJ2-1 and V is TRBV4-3; D is undetermined. The V gene lost 0 bases and the J gene lost 8 bases, with 8 bases spanning the gap. Germline V gives CDR1 LGHNA, CDR2 YSLEER. The length of the CDR3 is 13 residues. Here the CDR3 reads CASSQDGVDEQFF. DNA of the CDR3: TGCGCCAGCAGCCAAGATGGGGTGGATGAGCAGTTCTTC.

The chain combines TRBV9 with TRBJ1-2; D is unresolved. Deletions cut 3 bases from V and 4 bases from J, with 10 bases between. This CDR3 spans 13 amino acids. Germline V gives CDR1 SGDLS, CDR2 YYNGEE. The CDR3 region is CASSETGVYGYTF. The DNA for the CDR3 is TGTGCCAGCAGCGAGACCGGGGTCTATGGCTACACCTTC.

This chain uses TRBV27 with TRBJ2-3, with 7 bases aligning to TRBD1. This CDR3 has 17 residues. From germline, CDR1 is MNHEY and CDR2 SMNVEV (reference sequence). The V and J ends lost 0 bases and 0 bases, in that order; junction bases with no gene match: 6. CDR3 DNA: TGTGCCAGCAGTTTATCGCAGGGGGTATCTAGCACAGATACGCAGTATTTT. Encoded protein: CASSLSQGVSSTDTQYF.

The rearrangement links TRBV5-1 to TRBJ2-2; 11 nucleotides agree with TRBD2. Trimming took 7 bases from V and 0 from J; bases not matched to a gene: 8. In germline, CDR1 is SGHRS, CDR2 YFSETQ. The CDR3 loop spans 17 amino acids. CDR3 bases: TGCGCCAGCCAAAAGCCGGGACTAGCGGCGAACACCGGGGAGCTGTTTTTT. This sequence encodes CASQKPGLAANTGELFF.

This rearrangement joins TRBV12-2 to TRBJ2-7; TRBD1, as called in the table, went unchecked against the DNA. TRBV12-2 is tagged as a pseudogene. CDR3 length: 15 amino acids. CDR3: CASRLPGQGSYEQYV. The CDR3 nucleotides read TGTGCAAGTCGCTTACCGGGACAGGGTTCCTACGAGCAGTACGTC.

This clone was found once. The chain uses TRBV29-1 and TRBJ2-1; 7 nucleotides align to TRBD2. Trimming cost V 7 bases and J 3 bases; bases outside gene matches: 3. The CDR3 consists of 12 residues. Germline V gene lookup returns CDR1 SQVTM and CDR2 ANQGSEA. CDR3 bases: TGCAGCGCCGCGGGAGACTACAATGAGCAGTTCTTC. Residues: CSAAGDYNEQFF.

This sequence joins TRBV7-9 and TRBJ1-4; perhaps TRBD1 as D (6 bases). CDR1 and CDR2 (germline): SEHNR, FQNEAQ (reference sequence). Trimming cost V 5 bases and J 3 bases, with 19 bases left between them. CDR3 length: 17 residues. The CDR3 loop is CASSLTMAGVANEKLFF. CDR3 nucleotide sequence: TGTGCCAGCAGCCTAACTATGGCAGGGGTTGCTAATGAAAAACTGTTTTTT. Filled out from reference TRBV7-9 and TRBJ1-4, the complete variable domain reads DTGVSQNPRHKITKRGQNVTFRCDPISEHNRLYWYRQTLGQGPEFLTYFQNEAQLEKSRLLSDRFSAERPKGSFSTLEIQRTEQGDSAMYLCASSLTMAGVANEKLFFGSGTQLSVL.

The chain is built from TRBV9 and TRBJ1-2; D not resolved. V lost 0 bases and J 3 bases, leaving 9 bases between the germline ends. CDR1 is SGDLS, CDR2 YYNGEE, per germline. The CDR3 loop spans 14 amino acids. Written as DNA, the CDR3 is TGTGCCAGCAGCGTAGAGGCGGTAGACTATGGCTACACCTTC. This sequence encodes CASSVEAVDYGYTF.

This chain uses TRBV6-5 with TRBJ1-1, with D possibly matching TRBD1 (6 bases). Germline V gives CDR1 MNHEY, CDR2 SVGAGI. Trimming shortened V by 6 bases and J by 0 bases, and 14 bases separated the two germline ends. The CDR3 runs 15 residues. In DNA form, the CDR3 reads TGTGCCAGCAGGAGCTTAACAGGGATGAACACTGAAGCTTTCTTT. Translation: CASRSLTGMNTEAFF.

This chain joins TRBV4-3 and TRBJ1-2; 7 positions agree with TRBD1. The germline V gene has CDR1 LGHNA and CDR2 YSLEER. V gave up 1 base and J gave up 7 bases; unmatched junction bases: 9. The CDR3 extends over 15 amino acids. The CDR3 DNA sequence: TGCGCCAGCAGCCAAGGGACAGGTTTGATCGGTGGCTACACCTTC. Its translation: CASSQGTGLIGGYTF.